This TCR beta chain was identified during a study of T cell responses to AZD1222 COVID-19 vaccine. Study outcomes and limitations: Sampling captured repertoires only after the peak T cell response. Spike-specific TCR breadth and depth grew following two AZD1222 doses.

TCRdb's table, derived via immunoSEQ multiplex PCR, lists solely in-frame clones and lacks some. This sample has 110,000 to 150,000 clones, with around 89% found just once. The CDR3 is 14 amino acids. Trimming removed 7 bases at V and 6 bases at J, with 16 bases between. Germline CDR1 reads LGHDT; CDR2 reads YNNKEL (reference sequence). With respect to this clone: Its cognate antigen is unknown.

This specimen was peripheral blood, taken on day 0 of AZD1222 vaccination. The origin of this receptor is an adult in good health. J is TRBJ2-1 and V is TRBV3-1 (or the pseudogene TRBV3-2), with a tentative D call TRBD2 (6 bases). In DNA form, the CDR3 reads TGTGCCAGCACTCGACGGGACGGGGGCAATGAGCAGTTCTTC. The encoded protein is CASTRRDGGNEQFF.